The source of this T cell receptor (beta chain) is a study of cytomegalovirus exposure and HLA in healthy donors. Overall study results and limits: Exclusion applied to some V segments, including TRBV6-2 and TRBV6-3, as they were indistinguishable. According to the study, around 150 TCR beta chains were cytomegalovirus-associated. With later analysis, a missense DCLRE1C variant became linked to TCR beta V- and J-gene trimming. In a later analysis, parvovirus B19, influenza, CMV and Epstein-Barr virus appeared linked to several top co-occurrence clusters.

Concerning this clone: What it recognizes is unknown.

PCR amplification relied on 60 Vbeta primers (plus 13 Jbeta primers). Sequenced by immunoSEQ multiplex PCR; TCRdb stores in-frame clones only, minus some. The repertoire holds around 120,000 clones, with about 79% as singletons. This CDR3 has 13 amino acids. The source is a man aged 50 or older in good health and CMV-seronegative. The J gene is TRBJ2-2, the V gene TRBV21-1; the D call in the table, TRBD1, was not verified against the DNA. TRBV21-1 is a listed pseudogene. The sample comprised PBMCs. CDR3 region: CASSTRGSRELFF. In nucleotides, the CDR3 is TGTGCCAGCAGCACCAGGGGTTCCCGGGAGCTGTTTTTT.